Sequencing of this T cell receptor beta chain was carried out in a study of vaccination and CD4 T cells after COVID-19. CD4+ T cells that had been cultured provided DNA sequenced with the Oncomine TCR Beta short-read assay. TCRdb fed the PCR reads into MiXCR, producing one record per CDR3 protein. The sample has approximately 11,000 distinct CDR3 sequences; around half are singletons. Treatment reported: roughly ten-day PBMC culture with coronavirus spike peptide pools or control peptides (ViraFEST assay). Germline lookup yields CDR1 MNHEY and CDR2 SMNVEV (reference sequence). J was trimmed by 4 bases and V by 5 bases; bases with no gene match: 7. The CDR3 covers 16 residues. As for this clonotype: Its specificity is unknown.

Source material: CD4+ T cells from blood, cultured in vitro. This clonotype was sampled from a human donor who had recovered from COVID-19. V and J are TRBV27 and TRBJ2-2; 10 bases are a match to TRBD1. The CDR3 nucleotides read TGTGCCAGCAGTCTTAACCGGGACAGGGGCACCGGGGAGCTGTTTTTT. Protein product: CASSLNRDRGTGELFF.